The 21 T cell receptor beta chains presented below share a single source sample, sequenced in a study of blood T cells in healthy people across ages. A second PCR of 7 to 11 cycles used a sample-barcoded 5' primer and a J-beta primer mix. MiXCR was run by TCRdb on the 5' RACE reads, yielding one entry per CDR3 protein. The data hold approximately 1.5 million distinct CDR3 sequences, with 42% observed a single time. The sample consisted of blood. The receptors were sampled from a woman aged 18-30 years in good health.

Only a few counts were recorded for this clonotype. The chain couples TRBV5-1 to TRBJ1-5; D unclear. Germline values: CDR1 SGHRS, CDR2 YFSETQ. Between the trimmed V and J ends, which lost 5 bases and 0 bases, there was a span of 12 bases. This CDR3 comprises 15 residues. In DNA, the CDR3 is TGCGCCAGCAGGCTGGACCTCAATAGCAATCAGCCCCAGCATTTT. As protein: CASRLDLNSNQPQHF.

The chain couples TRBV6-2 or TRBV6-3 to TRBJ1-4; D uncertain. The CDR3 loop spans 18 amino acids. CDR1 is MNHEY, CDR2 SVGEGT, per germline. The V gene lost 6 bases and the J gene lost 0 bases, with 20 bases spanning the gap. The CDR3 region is CASSPRQLSFSTNEKLFF. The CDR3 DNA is TGTGCCAGCAGCCCCCGGCAGCTATCATTTTCAACTAATGAAAAACTGTTTTTT.

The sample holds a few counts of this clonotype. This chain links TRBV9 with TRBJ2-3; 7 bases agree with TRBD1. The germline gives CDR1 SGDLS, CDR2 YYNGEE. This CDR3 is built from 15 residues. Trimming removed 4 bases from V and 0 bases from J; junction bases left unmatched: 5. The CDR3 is CASSTGVSSTDTQYF. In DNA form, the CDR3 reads TGTGCCAGCAGCACAGGGGTTTCTAGCACAGATACGCAGTATTTT. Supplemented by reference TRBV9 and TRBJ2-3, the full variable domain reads DSGVTQTPKHLITATGQRVTLRCSPRSGDLSVYWYQQSLDQGLQFLIQYYNGEERAKGNILERFSAQQFPDLHSELNLSSLELGDSALYFCASSTGVSSTDTQYFGPGTRLTVL.

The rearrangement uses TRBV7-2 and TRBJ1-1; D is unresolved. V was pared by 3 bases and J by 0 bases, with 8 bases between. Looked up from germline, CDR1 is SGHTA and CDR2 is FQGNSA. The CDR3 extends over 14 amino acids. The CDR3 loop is CASSFNGMNTEAFF. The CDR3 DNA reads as TGTGCCAGCAGCTTCAACGGCATGAACACTGAAGCTTTCTTT. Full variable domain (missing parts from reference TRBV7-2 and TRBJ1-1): GAGVSQSPSNKVTEKGKDVELRCDPISGHTALYWYRQSLGQGLEFLIYFQGNSAPDKSGLPSDRFSAERTGGSVSTLTIQRTQQEDSAVYLCASSFNGMNTEAFFGQGTRLTVV.

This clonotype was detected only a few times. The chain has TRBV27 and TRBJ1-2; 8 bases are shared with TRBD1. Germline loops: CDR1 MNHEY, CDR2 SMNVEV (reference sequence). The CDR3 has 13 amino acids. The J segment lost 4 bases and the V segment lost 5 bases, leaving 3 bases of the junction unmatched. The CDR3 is CASSPRGRYGYTF. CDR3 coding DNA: TGTGCCAGCAGTCCCAGGGGGCGCTATGGCTACACCTTC.

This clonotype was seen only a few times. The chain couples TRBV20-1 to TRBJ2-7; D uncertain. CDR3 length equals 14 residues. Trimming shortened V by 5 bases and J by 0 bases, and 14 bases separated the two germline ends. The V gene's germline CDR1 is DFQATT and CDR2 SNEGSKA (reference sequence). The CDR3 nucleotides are TGCAGTGCTGGGCCCCACGCCGGCTCCTACGAGCAGTACTTC. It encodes CSAGPHAGSYEQYF.

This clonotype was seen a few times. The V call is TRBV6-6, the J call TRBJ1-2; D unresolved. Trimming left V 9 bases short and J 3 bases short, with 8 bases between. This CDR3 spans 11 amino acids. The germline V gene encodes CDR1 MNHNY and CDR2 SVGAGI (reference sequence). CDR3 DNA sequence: TGTGCCAGTAGGGTTGACTATGGCTACACCTTC. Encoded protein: CASRVDYGYTF.

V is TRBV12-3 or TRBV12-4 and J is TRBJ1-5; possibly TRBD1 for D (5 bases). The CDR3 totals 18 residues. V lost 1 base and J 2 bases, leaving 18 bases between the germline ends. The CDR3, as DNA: TGTGCCAGCAGTTTAGATTGGCAGGGCGTGATCGGCAATCAGCCCCAGCATTTT. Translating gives CASSLDWQGVIGNQPQHF.

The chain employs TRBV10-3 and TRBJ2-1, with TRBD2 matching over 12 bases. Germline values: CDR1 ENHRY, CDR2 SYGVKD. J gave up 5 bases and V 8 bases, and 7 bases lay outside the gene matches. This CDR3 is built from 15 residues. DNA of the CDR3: TGTGCCATCGGAAGACTAGCGGGAGCCAACAATGAGCAGTTCTTC. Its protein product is CAIGRLAGANNEQFF.

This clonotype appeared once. The CDR3 sequence: CSARVASGSCNEQFF. The CDR3, as DNA: TGCAGTGCTAGAGTTGCTAGCGGGAGCTGCAATGAGCAGTTCTTC. This chain links TRBV20-1 with TRBJ2-1; 10 bases match TRBD2. Germline V gene lookup returns CDR1 DFQATT and CDR2 SNEGSKA (reference sequence). After removal of 1 base from V and 6 bases from J, the junction contained 6 bases not matched to a gene. The CDR3 covers 15 residues.

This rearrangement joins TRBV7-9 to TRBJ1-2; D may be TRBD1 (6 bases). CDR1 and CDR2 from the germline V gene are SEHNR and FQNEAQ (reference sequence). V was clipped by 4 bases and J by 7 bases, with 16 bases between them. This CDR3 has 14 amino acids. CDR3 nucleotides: TGTGCCAGCAGCTCGCGACAGGATAGGGGTGGCTACACCTTC. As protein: CASSSRQDRGGYTF.

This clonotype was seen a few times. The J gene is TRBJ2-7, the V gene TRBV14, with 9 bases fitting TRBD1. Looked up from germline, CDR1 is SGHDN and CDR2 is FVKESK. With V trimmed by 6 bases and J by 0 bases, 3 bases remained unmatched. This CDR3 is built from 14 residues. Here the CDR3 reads CASRGTGISYEQYF. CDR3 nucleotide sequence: TGTGCCAGCAGGGGGACAGGGATCTCCTACGAGCAGTACTTC.

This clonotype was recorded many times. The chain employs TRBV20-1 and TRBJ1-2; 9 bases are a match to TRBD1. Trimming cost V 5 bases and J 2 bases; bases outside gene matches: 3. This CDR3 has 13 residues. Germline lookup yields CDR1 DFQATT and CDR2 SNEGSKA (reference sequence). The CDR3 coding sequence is TGCAGTGCTCCGGGACAGGGAAACTATGGCTACACCTTC. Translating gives CSAPGQGNYGYTF.

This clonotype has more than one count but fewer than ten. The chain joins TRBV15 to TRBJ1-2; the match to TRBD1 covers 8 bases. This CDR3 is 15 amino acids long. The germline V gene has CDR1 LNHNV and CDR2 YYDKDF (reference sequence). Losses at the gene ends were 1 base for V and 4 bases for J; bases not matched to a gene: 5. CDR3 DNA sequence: TGTGCCACCAGCAGAGTGGGGACAGGTGTCTATGGCTACACCTTC. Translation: CATSRVGTGVYGYTF.

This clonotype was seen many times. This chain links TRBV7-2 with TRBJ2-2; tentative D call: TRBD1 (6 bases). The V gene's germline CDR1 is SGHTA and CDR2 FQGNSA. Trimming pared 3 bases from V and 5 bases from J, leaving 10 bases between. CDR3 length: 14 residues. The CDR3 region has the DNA TGTGCCAGCAGCTTTTACACAGGGACCGGGGAGCTGTTTTTT. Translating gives CASSFYTGTGELFF.

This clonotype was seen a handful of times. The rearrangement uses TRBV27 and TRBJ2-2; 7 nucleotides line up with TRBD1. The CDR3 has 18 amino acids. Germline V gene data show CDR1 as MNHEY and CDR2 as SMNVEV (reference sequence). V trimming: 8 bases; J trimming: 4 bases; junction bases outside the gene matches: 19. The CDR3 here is CASGPGTVFRRITGELFF. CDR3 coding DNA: TGTGCCAGCGGCCCCGGGACAGTATTTAGGAGGATCACCGGGGAGCTGTTTTTT.

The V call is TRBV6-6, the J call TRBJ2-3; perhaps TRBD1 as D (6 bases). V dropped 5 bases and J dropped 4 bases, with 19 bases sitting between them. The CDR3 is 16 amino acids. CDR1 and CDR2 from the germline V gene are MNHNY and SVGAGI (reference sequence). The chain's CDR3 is CASSQRQAYAADTQYF. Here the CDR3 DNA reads TGTGCCAGCAGTCAAAGACAGGCATATGCGGCAGATACGCAGTATTTT.

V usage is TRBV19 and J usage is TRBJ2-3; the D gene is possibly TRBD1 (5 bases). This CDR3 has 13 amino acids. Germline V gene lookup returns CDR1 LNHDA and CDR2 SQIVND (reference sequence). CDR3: CAIMTASTDTQYF. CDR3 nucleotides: TGTGCGATAATGACAGCTAGCACAGATACGCAGTATTTT.

The CDR3 coding sequence is TGCGCCAGCAGCCAAAAAGGACAGCCTAAAAACATTCAGTACTTC. The encoded protein is CASSQKGQPKNIQYF. The V and J genes are TRBV4-3 and TRBJ2-4; a weak D match, TRBD1 (6 bases). Trimming left V 2 bases short and J 4 bases short, with 12 bases between. The V gene's germline CDR1 is LGHNA and CDR2 YSLEER. This CDR3 is built from 15 residues.

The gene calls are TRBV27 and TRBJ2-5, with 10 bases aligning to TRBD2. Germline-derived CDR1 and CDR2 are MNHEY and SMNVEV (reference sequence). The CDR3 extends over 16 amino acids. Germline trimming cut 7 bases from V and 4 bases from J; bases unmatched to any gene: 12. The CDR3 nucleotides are TGTGCCAGCACCACCAGACTAGCGGGTCCCCTAGAGACCCAGTACTTC. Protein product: CASTTRLAGPLETQYF.

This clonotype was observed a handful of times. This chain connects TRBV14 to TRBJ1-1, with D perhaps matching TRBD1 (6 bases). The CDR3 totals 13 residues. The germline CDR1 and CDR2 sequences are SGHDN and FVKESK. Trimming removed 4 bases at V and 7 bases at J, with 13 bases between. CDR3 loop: CASSPRDNYEAFF. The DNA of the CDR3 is TGTGCCAGCAGCCCCCGGGACAACTATGAAGCTTTCTTT.